Below, 18 T cell receptor beta chains from the same sample are listed, as sequenced in a study of CD8+ T cells in alopecia areata. Following RNA extraction, reverse transcription yielded cDNA that acted as the sequencing template. Data came from immunoSEQ multiplex PCR; TCRdb stores just in-frame clones and leaves some out. The sample is made up of more than 90,000 clones, none counted only once. Sequencing was done on a sample of lesional skin. Source of these receptors: a C3H/HeJ mouse with alopecia areata. MHC haplotype: H2-k.

This clone appeared a few times. The protein in this entry is translated from the DNA; at residue 13 it differs from the protein listed in TCRdb. Genes and germline are mouse. The read halts 3 residues ahead of the CDR3 end, with the missing end drawn from the germline J gene. The chain links TRBV13-3 to TRBJ1-3, with a tentative D call TRBD1 (6 bases). Trimming pared 4 bases from V and 0 bases from J, leaving 14 bases between. The CDR3 is 16 amino acids. The germline V gene encodes CDR1 NNHDY and CDR2 SYVADS. CDR3 in amino acids: CASSSRGGSSGNTLYF. The part of the CDR3 DNA that was read is TGTGCCAGCAGTTCCCGGGGGGGCTCTTCTGGAAATACG.

On this clone: Genes here carry mouse names. From the germline J gene comes the end of the CDR3, since the read stops 4 residues before it. The V and J genes are TRBV13-3 and TRBJ2-5; 9 bases fit TRBD2. Germline V CDR1 and CDR2: NNHDY, SYVADS. CDR3 length equals 14 residues. The part of the CDR3 DNA that was read is TGTGCCAGCAGTCCCGGGACTGGGAGTGAC. It translates to CASSPGTGSD. Given in full, the CDR3 is CASSPGTGSDTQYF.

As to this clone: All gene names here are mouse names. The CDR3 end lies 4 residues beyond the end of the read and is filled in from the germline J gene. The rearrangement links TRBV17 to TRBJ2-7; 9 bases fit TRBD1. Germline V gives CDR1 MNHDT, CDR2 YYDKIL. This CDR3 is built from 14 residues. CDR3 loop: CASSPLQGANEQYF. CDR3 bases read: TGTGCTAGCAGTCCTTTACAGGGGGCAAAT.

There are a few counts of this clone. Gene names and germline refer to mouse. The read comes to an end 4 residues before the CDR3 does, leaving the germline J gene to fill in the end. The chain carries TRBV16 and TRBJ2-7; 8 positions match TRBD1. From germline, CDR1 is SGHSA and CDR2 FRNQAP. CDR3 size: 14 residues. The covered CDR3 bases are TGTGCAAGCAGCTTCGGACCGGGACAGGAT. Its translation is CASSFGPGQD. The entire CDR3 reads CASSFGPGQDEQYF.

This clone was counted at least ten times. Gene names and germline match the mouse. From the germline J gene comes the end of the CDR3, since the read stops 4 residues before it. The chain couples TRBV13-3 to TRBJ2-4, with 10 bases fitting TRBD1. Germline CDR1 is NNHDY and CDR2 is SYVADS. The length of the CDR3 is 13 residues. The CDR3 sequence is CASTGTGENTLYF. The CDR3 bases that were read are TGTGCCAGCACCGGGACAGGGGAAAAC.

This clone was observed at least ten times. The genes are named according to mouse. The missing CDR3 end, 4 residues past where the read stops, is filled in from the germline J gene. This sequence joins TRBV13-3 and TRBJ2-1; 8 bases fit TRBD2. This CDR3 is 14 amino acids long. CDR1 is NNHDY and CDR2 is SYVADS in the germline V gene. Trimming removed 6 bases from V and 3 bases from J; junction bases left unmatched: 5. The CDR3 here is CASTPDWVYAEQFF. Incomplete CDR3 DNA: TGTGCCAGCACCCCGGACTGGGTCTATGCT.

In this sample, this clone turned up a few times. TCRdb's protein and the DNA translation differ at residue 12; the protein here comes from the DNA. Mouse germline and gene names are used. The CDR3 spells CASTPRGQRGNTLYF. The covered CDR3 bases are TGTGCCAGCACCCCCAGGGGGCAGAGGGGAAATACG. V and J are TRBV13-3 and TRBJ1-3; 8 nucleotides match TRBD1. From the germline J gene comes the end of the CDR3, since the read stops 3 residues before it. V lost 6 bases, J lost 4 bases, and 9 bases stayed unmatched. CDR1 and CDR2 from the germline V gene are NNHDY and SYVADS. The CDR3 runs to 15 residues.

This clone has more than one count but fewer than ten. The germline and genes are mouse ones. The CDR3 loop is CASKDGTLNERLFF. The DNA read from the CDR3 is TGTGCCAGCAAAGATGGGACACTCAACGAA. The chain is built from TRBV13-3 and TRBJ1-4; tentatively, D is TRBD1 (6 bases). The read halts 4 residues ahead of the CDR3 end, with the missing end drawn from the germline J gene. From germline, CDR1 is NNHDY and CDR2 SYVADS. The CDR3 consists of 14 residues. V lost 6 bases and J lost 4, with 13 bases in between.

This clone appeared a few times. Genes and germline are mouse. The CDR3 end is not reached by the read, which stops 4 residues before it; the germline J gene fills it in. The rearrangement uses TRBV1 and TRBJ1-1; possibly TRBD1 for D (6 bases). Trimming stripped 3 bases from V and 3 bases from J, with 11 bases between. This CDR3 region has 14 residues. Germline loops: CDR1 NSQYPW, CDR2 LRSPGD (reference sequence). The sequenced part of the CDR3 DNA is TGCACCTGCAGTGCCTCAGGGGTCTACACA. It yields the protein CTCSASGVYT. The full-length CDR3 reads as CTCSASGVYTEVFF.

To note about this clone: Gene names denote mouse genes. The read comes to an end 4 residues before the CDR3 does, leaving the germline J gene to fill in the end. This rearrangement joins TRBV13-1 to TRBJ2-7; D possibly corresponds to TRBD1 (6 bases). This CDR3 comprises 14 residues. The germline V gene has CDR1 NSHNY and CDR2 SYGAGN. CDR3 bases read: TGTGCCAGCAGTGAGCCCGGGACAAAATAT. Protein product: CASSEPGTKY. The CDR3 reads in full as CASSEPGTKYEQYF.

Note on this clone: All gene names here are mouse names. The CDR3 extends 4 residues past the end of the read, so its final part is completed from the germline J gene. This chain joins TRBV13-1 and TRBJ1-2; 8 bases map to TRBD1. Per the germline V gene, CDR1 is NSHNY and CDR2 is SYGAGN. CDR3 length: 14 residues. CDR3 bases read: TGTGCCAGCAGTGATGCAGGGACAGGACAC. It encodes CASSDAGTGH. In full, the CDR3 is CASSDAGTGHDYTF.

In this sample, this clone turned up a few times. Gene names follow the mouse nomenclature. Coverage ceases 4 residues before the CDR3 finishes, and the germline J gene fills in the end. The chain links TRBV14 to TRBJ2-1; 9 bases are a match to TRBD1. The CDR3 runs 16 residues. CDR1 is SGHDT and CDR2 is FRDEAV in the germline V gene. With 5 bases clipped from V and 0 bases from J, the junction kept 6 bases outside the gene matches. CDR3 protein: CASSPGTGNNYAEQFF. The CDR3 bases that were read are TGTGCCAGCAGCCCCGGGACAGGGAATAACTATGCT.

This clone was detected ten times or more. The protein listed by TCRdb differs at residue 11 from the translated DNA, so the DNA translation is shown. The gene names given are mouse names. The CDR3 goes on 3 residues after the read ends, and that part is filled in from the germline J gene. This sequence joins TRBV13-3 and TRBJ1-6, with 7 bases fitting TRBD1. TRBJ1-6 is reported as an ORF; its role is uncertain. CDR3 size: 14 residues. J lost 10 bases, V lost 3 bases, and 7 bases had no gene match. CDR1 is NNHDY and CDR2 is SYVADS in the germline V gene. The CDR3 protein is CASSGRDSRSPLYF. The CDR3 bases that were read are TGTGCCAGCAGTGGCAGGGACAGTCGGTCGCCC.

This clone was seen a few times. The genes are named according to mouse. The read terminates 4 residues ahead of where the CDR3 ends, so the germline J gene completes it. The rearrangement uses TRBV13-2 and TRBJ2-5; 9 positions agree with TRBD1. There are 14 residues in the CDR3. Germline V gene lookup returns CDR1 NNHNN and CDR2 SYGAGS (reference sequence). CDR3 bases read: TGTGCCAGCGGTGGAGGACAGGGGAGGGAC. This sequence encodes CASGGGQGRD. The full-length CDR3 reads as CASGGGQGRDTQYF.

As regards this clone: These gene names are mouse names. The read halts 4 residues ahead of the CDR3 end, with the missing end drawn from the germline J gene. The chain links TRBV13-3 to TRBJ2-5, with 11 nucleotides matching TRBD2. This CDR3 is 15 amino acids long. Germline loops: CDR1 NNHDY, CDR2 SYVADS. V gave up 3 bases and J gave up 3 bases; unmatched junction bases: 3. Incomplete CDR3 DNA: TGTGCCAGCAGTGGCAGACTGGGGGGGCAAGAC. It is translated as CASSGRLGGQD. The full CDR3 protein reads CASSGRLGGQDTQYF.

Notes on this clone: These gene names are mouse names. From the germline J gene comes the end of the CDR3, since the read stops 4 residues before it. This chain joins TRBV13-3 and TRBJ2-7; possibly TRBD1 for D (6 bases). The V gene lost 2 bases and the J gene lost 0 bases, with 9 bases spanning the gap. The CDR3 spans 14 residues. CDR1 and CDR2 from the germline V gene are NNHDY and SYVADS. CDR3 DNA, as far as it was read: TGTGCCAGCAGTGAGTGGGGACACTCCTAT. As protein: CASSEWGHSY. The whole CDR3 protein reads CASSEWGHSYEQYF.

In its sample, this clone was seen a few times. Mismatch with germline at one junction end may stem from a read error. These gene names are mouse names. The read terminates 4 residues before the CDR3 end, so the remaining end is supplied by the germline J gene. The V and J genes are TRBV1 and TRBJ1-4; 12 bases are shared with TRBD1. In germline, CDR1 is NSQYPW, CDR2 LRSPGD (reference sequence). The length of the CDR3 is 16 residues. CDR3 DNA (partial): TGCCCCTGCAGTGTCCGGGACAGGGGGCGCCGCGAA. The encoded protein is CPCSVRDRGRRE. From start to end, the CDR3 is CPCSVRDRGRRERLFF. Together with reference TRBV1 and TRBJ1-4, the CDR3 gives the full variable domain: VTLLEQNPRWRLVPRGQAVNLRCILKNSQYPWMSWYQQDLQKQLQWLFTLRSPGDKEVKSLPGADYLATRVTDTELRLQVANMSQGRTLYCPCSVRDRGRRERLFFGHGTKLSVL.

The sample holds a few counts of this clone. Germline and genes here are mouse. Sequencing ends 4 residues short of the CDR3 end; the germline J gene provides the rest. V and J are TRBV19 and TRBJ2-5; 7 bases line up with TRBD1. Germline CDR1 reads FNHDT; CDR2 reads SITEND (reference sequence). CDR3 size: 14 residues. The CDR3 sequence: CASSQPGGKDTQYF. CDR3 DNA, as far as it was read: TGTGCCAGCAGTCAACCAGGGGGAAAAGAC.